This T cell receptor (beta chain) originates from a study of blood T cell repertoires in COVID-19 (dated by TCRdb to the early 2020s). In the study overall: Samples covering the acute and convalescent phases of COVID-19 were provided by collaborators in the United States, Italy and Spain. The sample metadata nearly always contained a de-identified subject ID, COVID-19 status, age in years and sex. The dataset comprised deeply sampled blood TCRbeta repertoires from subjects exposed to, actively infected with, or recovered from COVID-19. The repertoires were released in a freely available public database intended as a resource for research on the immune response to SARS-CoV-2. Where available, HLA class I and class II types were taken from metadata supplied by the sample provider and were not determined by assay-based typing. The material from the prospective study consisted of cDNA or gDNA derived from T cells, B-cell-depleted T cells, or PBMCs. The samples were drawn from two sources: the first 160 participants of the ongoing ImmuneRACE study, and 1,000 to 1,500 subjects contributed by 6 global collaborators.

Concerning this clone: Its cognate antigen has yet to be identified. No much larger clone is present one base from it, and per-base qualities are unavailable.

The immunoSEQ Assay, a bias-controlled multiplex PCR, was used to amplify TCRbeta CDR3 regions from genomic DNA. The study's processing was this. Nucleated cell counts per sample were estimated from amplification of reference gene primers within the assay. To quantify the absolute abundance of each unique TCRbeta CDR3 rearrangement, sequence reads were collapsed and filtered. Productive Simpson clonality was computed per sample as the square root of Simpson's diversity index over productive rearrangements. This immuneACCESS table, as held by TCRdb, lists in-frame sequences with V and J called but not all clones. Of the missing ones, under half trace to an unresolved V gene in checked studies; the others have no known cause. V, J and clone size are taken as reported in that table, and D and trimming were inferred from the DNA itself. Within this sample are tens of thousands of clones, with almost 85% of them counted one time only. The biggest ten clones account for around 16% of the sample.

From the germline V gene, CDR1 is SGHAT and CDR2 is FQNNGV. There are 15 amino acids in the CDR3, from cysteine to phenylalanine inclusive. CDR3 DNA only is kept here, 45 bases in frame from base 1. The V and J ends are trimmed by 3 bases and 1 base, leaving 7 bases between them. At one collaborating source in Seattle, patients were enrolled during active infection and were followed longitudinally through the course of disease. The collaborating institutions used their own protocols to collect whole blood in K2EDTA tubes. For TCRbeta analysis, collaborators shipped samples in one of three forms: frozen whole blood, isolated PBMCs, or DNA extracted from either of those sample types. The investigation overall reported the following: How much clinical and demographic metadata was included differed by source and by participant, and the metadata was provided uncurated.

The V and J genes are TRBV11-2 and TRBJ2-6, with a weak D call of TRBD2 (5 bases match). The sequenced sample was peripheral blood. The source is a man aged 60 to 75 with COVID-19, enrolled during active disease. The CDR3 reads as follows: CASSFEGSGANVLTF. The sequenced DNA: TGTGCCAGCAGCTTTGAGGGATCTGGGGCCAACGTCCTGACTTTC.